These 13 T cell receptor beta chains came from one sample sequenced in a study of early T cells in non-severe SARS-CoV-2 infection. MiXCR was run by TCRdb on the 5' RACE reads, yielding one entry per CDR3 protein. The table lists fewer than 30,000 distinct CDR3 sequences, approximately 5% of them singletons, with around 4% in the top ten. Material: whole blood. All receptors derive from an adult who was a healthcare worker with PCR-confirmed SARS-CoV-2 infection or an uninfected control (not recorded which).

This clonotype was seen many times. CDR3 amino acids: CASSPWGTTRGETQYF. The CDR3 DNA is TGCGCCAGCAGCCCGTGGGGGACTACCCGGGGAGAGACCCAGTACTTC. The chain joins TRBV5-1 to TRBJ2-5; TRBD2 agrees at 7 bases. Trimming removed 4 bases from V and 4 bases from J; junction bases left unmatched: 13. The CDR3 totals 16 residues. Germline loops: CDR1 SGHRS, CDR2 YFSETQ. Full variable domain (outside the CDR3, taken from reference TRBV5-1 and TRBJ2-5): KAGVTQTPRYLIKTRGQQVTLSCSPISGHRSVSWYQQTPGQGLQFLFEYFSETQRNKGNFPGRFSGRQFSNSRSEMNVSTLELGDSALYLCASSPWGTTRGETQYFGPGTRLLVL.

This clonotype was picked up many times. The gene calls are TRBV6-5 and TRBJ1-5; D gene uncertain. CDR1 and CDR2 (germline): MNHEY, SVGAGI. The V end was cut by 5 bases, the J end by 2 bases, with 10 bases between. The CDR3 consists of 14 residues. CDR3 DNA: TGTGCCAGCAGTCCAAACGGGGGCAATCAGCCCCAGCATTTT. Translated, it gives CASSPNGGNQPQHF.

This clonotype was seen only once. The rearrangement joins TRBV11-1 to TRBJ2-1, with unresolved D. Looked up from germline, CDR1 is SGHAT and CDR2 is FQDESV (reference sequence). Trimming took 2 bases from V and 5 from J, leaving 1 base between them. The CDR3 extends over 11 amino acids. The CDR3 spells CASSLHNEQFF. CDR3 DNA sequence: TGTGCCAGCAGCTTACACAATGAGCAGTTCTTC.

The table lists this clonotype with many counts. The rearrangement joins TRBV7-3 to TRBJ1-3; the match to TRBD1 covers 7 bases. Germline CDR1 is SGHTA and CDR2 is FQGTGA. The CDR3 spans 14 residues. V lost 5 bases and J lost 0; bases outside the gene matches: 1. CDR3 bases: TGTGCCAGCAGCGCAGGGGGCTCTGGAAACACCATATATTTT. It yields the protein CASSAGGSGNTIYF.

This clonotype was counted many times. The rearrangement links TRBV5-4 to TRBJ1-4, with TRBD1 as a possible D gene (5 bases). V was clipped by 2 bases and J by 3 bases, with 8 bases between them. CDR3 length: 14 amino acids. CDR1 and CDR2 (germline): SGHNT, YYREEE (reference sequence). Written as DNA, the CDR3 is TGTGCCAGCAGCTTCGGGGGTCCTAATGAAAAACTGTTTTTT. Protein sequence: CASSFGGPNEKLFF. The variable domain in full, completed from reference TRBV5-4 and TRBJ1-4, reads ETGVTQSPTHLIKTRGQQVTLRCSSQSGHNTVSWYQQALGQGPQFIFQYYREEENGRGNFPPRFSGLQFPNYSSELNVNALELDDSALYLCASSFGGPNEKLFFGSGTQLSVL.

This clonotype was counted at least ten times. The chain uses TRBV7-6 and TRBJ2-3; 7 bases fit TRBD1. CDR3 length: 14 amino acids. The germline gives CDR1 SGHVS, CDR2 FNYEAQ. J was trimmed by 3 bases and V by 1 base; bases with no gene match: 1. The CDR3 spells CASSLGRGTDTQYF. The CDR3 DNA sequence: TGTGCCAGCAGCTTAGGCAGGGGGACAGATACGCAGTATTTT.

There are many counts of this clonotype. The chain is built from TRBV7-2 and TRBJ2-7; D remains unclear. The length of the CDR3 is 11 residues. V shed 5 bases and J shed 4 bases, with 6 bases lying between them. Germline V gene lookup returns CDR1 SGHTA and CDR2 FQGNSA. For the CDR3, the DNA is TGTGCCAGCAGCCCTTTATACGAGCAGTACTTC. The encoded protein is CASSPLYEQYF.

By share of the sample, this clonotype is medium-sized. This chain connects TRBV11-2 to TRBJ1-2; unclear D gene. Germline V CDR1 and CDR2: SGHAT, FQNNGV. The CDR3 runs 14 residues. The germline V and J ends were trimmed by 0 bases and 7 bases, with 12 bases remaining between them. The CDR3 region has the DNA TGTGCCAGCAGCTTAGAGGCGGGGATCGGTGGCTACACCTTC. This sequence encodes CASSLEAGIGGYTF.

This clonotype has a count of ten or more. The chain couples TRBV7-2 to TRBJ2-3, with D possibly matching TRBD2 (6 bases). This CDR3 has 15 amino acids. The germline gives CDR1 SGHTA, CDR2 FQGNSA. Trimming left V 4 bases short and J 0 bases short, with 11 bases between. The CDR3 bases are TGTGCCAGCAGCTCCCGGGGGTTAAGCACAGATACGCAGTATTTT. This encodes CASSSRGLSTDTQYF.

This clonotype was observed many times. The V and J genes are TRBV7-2 and TRBJ2-5; weak D call: TRBD1 (5 bases). Trimming cost V 5 bases and J 5 bases, with 18 bases left between them. The CDR3 is made up of 15 amino acids. CDR1 is SGHTA and CDR2 is FQGNSA in the germline V gene. The CDR3 reads CASSLDGGAMETQYF. CDR3 nucleotides: TGTGCCAGCAGCCTGGATGGTGGGGCGATGGAGACCCAGTACTTC. The full variable domain, its missing parts supplied by reference TRBV7-2 and TRBJ2-5, is GAGVSQSPSNKVTEKGKDVELRCDPISGHTALYWYRQSLGQGLEFLIYFQGNSAPDKSGLPSDRFSAERTGGSVSTLTIQRTQQEDSAVYLCASSLDGGAMETQYFGPGTRLLVL.

This clonotype was observed a handful of times. The chain couples TRBV9 to TRBJ2-5; D gene ambiguous. The germline CDR1 and CDR2 sequences are SGDLS and YYNGEE. Trimming shortened V by 0 bases and J by 4 bases, and 4 bases separated the two germline ends. This CDR3 comprises 12 residues. CDR3 DNA sequence: TGTGCCAGCAGCGTAGTTGGAGAGACCCAGTACTTC. Translated, it gives CASSVVGETQYF. Using reference TRBV9 and TRBJ2-5 for the parts outside the CDR3, the full variable domain is DSGVTQTPKHLITATGQRVTLRCSPRSGDLSVYWYQQSLDQGLQFLIQYYNGEERAKGNILERFSAQQFPDLHSELNLSSLELGDSALYFCASSVVGETQYFGPGTRLLVL.

This clonotype occurred many times. V is TRBV10-3 and J is TRBJ1-5; D perhaps matches TRBD1 (5 bases). The germline V gene has CDR1 ENHRY and CDR2 SYGVKD. CDR3 size: 17 residues. V lost 0 bases to trimming and J lost 9 bases, with 21 bases between them. This chain's CDR3 is CAISESYAQGLQGPQHF. Written as DNA, the CDR3 is TGTGCCATCAGTGAGTCGTACGCGCAGGGCCTTCAAGGGCCCCAGCATTTT.

This clonotype was observed at least ten times. This sequence joins TRBV7-9 and TRBJ1-1; D call uncertain. Germline CDR1 reads SEHNR; CDR2 reads FQNEAQ (reference sequence). The CDR3 covers 16 residues. With 6 bases removed from V and 2 bases from J, the gap between germline ends came to 19 bases. As DNA, the CDR3 is TGTGCCAGCAGTCCGCCCTCTTACAACCTCAACACTGAAGCTTTCTTT. Encoded protein: CASSPPSYNLNTEAFF.